The 9 T cell receptor beta chains presented below share a single source sample, sequenced in a study of blood T cell repertoires in COVID-19. Only in-frame clones appear in the TCRdb table, and some are missing; sequencing was by immunoSEQ multiplex PCR. The table records about 280,000 clones, 65% to 90% of them present only once. The sample taken for sequencing was peripheral blood. The source is a man aged 50 to 60 with active or convalescent COVID-19.

The chain has TRBV5-6 and TRBJ1-2, with 11 nucleotides matching TRBD1. In germline, CDR1 is SGHDT, CDR2 YYEEEE. CDR3 size: 16 residues. V was pared by 4 bases and J by 1 base, with 6 bases of the junction left unmatched. CDR3 coding DNA: TGTGCCAGCAGCCCTGGACAGGGGGCTGTTAACTATGGCTACACCTTC. Translating it yields CASSPGQGAVNYGYTF.

Regarding this clone: The junction departs from the called germline gene at one end, perhaps through a read error. The chain joins TRBV6-5 to TRBJ2-1, with D hard to call. Germline assignment: CDR1 MNHEY and CDR2 SVGAGI. This CDR3 is built from 14 residues. Here the CDR3 reads CASRSPFSHNEQFF. CDR3 nucleotides: TGTGCCAGCAGATCCCCCTTCTCCCACAATGAGCAGTTCTTC.

This clone came up a few times. This rearrangement joins TRBV7-8 to TRBJ1-5, with TRBD1 matching 12 bases. Germline CDR1 reads SGHVS; CDR2 reads FQNEAQ. The V segment lost 5 bases and the J segment 3 bases; nucleotides outside the gene matches: 11. The CDR3 extends over 18 amino acids. In nucleotides, the CDR3 is TGTGCCAGCAGCAAACGACCGGGACAGGGGGCTTTCAATCAGCCCCAGCATTTT. This sequence encodes CASSKRPGQGAFNQPQHF.

J is TRBJ1-1 and V is TRBV27; 7 bases line up with TRBD1. The germline V gene has CDR1 MNHEY and CDR2 SMNVEV (reference sequence). This CDR3 has 13 residues. The trim removed 7 bases at V and 10 bases at J, leaving 12 bases unmatched. The CDR3 nucleotides read TGTGCCAGCAAGGAGTTGGAGAACAGGGGAGCTTTCTTT. Amino acids: CASKELENRGAFF.

The V call is TRBV5-1, the J call TRBJ2-1; 7 nucleotides agree with TRBD1. The germline CDR1 and CDR2 sequences are SGHRS and YFSETQ. With 3 bases clipped from V and 0 bases from J, the junction kept 9 bases outside the gene matches. CDR3 length equals 17 residues. The CDR3 bases are TGCGCCAGCAGCTCTCAGAAGACAGGGTACTCCTACAATGAGCAGTTCTTC. Its protein product is CASSSQKTGYSYNEQFF.

The chain has TRBV6-5 and TRBJ1-5; D perhaps matches TRBD1 (6 bases). Germline assignment: CDR1 MNHEY and CDR2 SVGAGI. The CDR3 length is 13 residues. With 7 bases removed from V and 4 bases from J, the gap between germline ends came to 11 bases. The DNA of the CDR3 is TGTGCCAGCACCGTAAGGGGGAATCAGCCCCAGCATTTT. Its protein is CASTVRGNQPQHF.

The CDR3 spells CASSGLPNEKLFF. DNA of the CDR3: TGTGCCAGCAGTGGCCTCCCTAATGAAAAACTGTTTTTT. J is TRBJ1-4 and V is TRBV12-3 or TRBV12-4, with no clear D. Trimming removed 5 bases from V and 3 bases from J, with 7 bases in between. This CDR3 has 13 residues.

This clone appeared a single time. The chain combines TRBV6-2 or TRBV6-3 with TRBJ2-5, with a weak D call TRBD2 (5 bases). This CDR3 spans 15 amino acids. The V and J ends lost 4 bases and 0 bases respectively, with 12 bases between them. The germline gives CDR1 MNHEY, CDR2 SVGEGT. CDR3 region: CASSFRGLYQETQYF. The CDR3 nucleotides are TGTGCCAGCAGTTTTCGAGGACTGTACCAAGAGACCCAGTACTTC.

V gene TRBV9 combines with J gene TRBJ2-1; D might be TRBD1 (6 bases). V lost 4 bases, J lost 8 bases, and 16 bases lay in between. CDR1 and CDR2 from the germline V gene are SGDLS and YYNGEE. This CDR3 has 14 residues. In DNA form, the CDR3 reads TGTGCCAGCAGCCCCGAGACAGGCTCGGATGAGCAGTTCTTC. Its protein is CASSPETGSDEQFF.